This T cell receptor beta chain was obtained from a study of neoadjuvant nivolumab and ipilimumab in lung cancer (dated by TCRdb to about 2020). Looking at the study overall: Intravenous nivolumab was dosed at 3 mg/kg on days 1, 15 and 29, and in the combination arm ipilimumab 1 mg/kg was added on day 1 only. The primary trial endpoint was the major pathologic response (MPR) rate in the intention-to-treat population in each study arm. Seven patients had matched pretherapy and resected tumor pairs analyzed, with four treated with nivolumab and three with nivolumab plus ipilimumab. TCR repertoires were compared between pretherapy (baseline) peripheral blood and tumors resected at surgery after neoadjuvant immune checkpoint blockade. A total of 44 patients with operable NSCLC were treated in the trial, with approximately 23 randomized to nivolumab monotherapy and about 21 randomized to nivolumab plus ipilimumab.

What the study reported, not specific to this receptor: Resected tumors had greater TCR richness and clonality than tumor-adjacent uninvolved lung, and increases were observed in more dual-therapy-treated tumors. A small number of samples was subjected to TCR sequencing. Richness in tumors resected after neoadjuvant therapy showed a positive correlation with pretherapy blood TCR richness (Spearman R ~ 0.82). From pretherapy to surgery, tumor T-cell richness and clonality increased in three of three dual-therapy tumors but in only two of four nivolumab-treated tumors. No significant correlation was found between TCR clonality and pathologic tumor regression, and only one major-pathologic-response sample was available for the clonality analysis.

The time point label on this specimen signifies: pretherapy, before neoadjuvant immune checkpoint inhibitors. The samples were taken from NEOSTAR, a phase 2 randomized trial in operable NSCLC that tested neoadjuvant nivolumab or nivolumab plus ipilimumab, followed by surgery. Concerning this clone: Its target antigen remains unknown. Nothing much larger sits one base from this clone, and base qualities are not available.

V loses 3 bases at its end and J loses 2 bases; junction bases beyond the gene matches: 3. CDR1 is given as SNHLY and CDR2 as FYNNEI, both from the germline V gene. From cysteine to phenylalanine, the CDR3 is 14 amino acids long. Only CDR3 DNA is held: 42 bases, read in frame from base 1. To prepare the library, the immunoSEQ multiplex PCR assay was applied. Regarding the original processing steps: Richness and clonality were used to summarize the repertoires, and clones that significantly expanded or contracted between pre- and post-therapy samples were identified. TCRdb retrieved this table from immuneACCESS and kept in-frame rearrangements only. Not all clones are present; in checked studies, unresolved V genes account for under half, and no reason is known for the remainder. That table gives V, J and clone size, and the DNA gave D and trimming. The sample table lists 40,000 to 55,000 clones, approximately 90% of them with a count of one. Approximately 3.7% of the sample rests with the top ten.

The source material was blood, sampled before neoadjuvant nivolumab, alone or with ipilimumab. This sequence originates from an adult with non-small cell lung cancer. Some clones in this sample may be carry-over from other donors' samples. Here the chain combines TRBV2 and TRBJ1-2; 7 nucleotides in the junction match TRBD1. The DNA sequence follows: TGTGCCAGCAGTGATAACAGGGGAAACTATGGCTACACCTTC. Its translation reads: CASSDNRGNYGYTF.